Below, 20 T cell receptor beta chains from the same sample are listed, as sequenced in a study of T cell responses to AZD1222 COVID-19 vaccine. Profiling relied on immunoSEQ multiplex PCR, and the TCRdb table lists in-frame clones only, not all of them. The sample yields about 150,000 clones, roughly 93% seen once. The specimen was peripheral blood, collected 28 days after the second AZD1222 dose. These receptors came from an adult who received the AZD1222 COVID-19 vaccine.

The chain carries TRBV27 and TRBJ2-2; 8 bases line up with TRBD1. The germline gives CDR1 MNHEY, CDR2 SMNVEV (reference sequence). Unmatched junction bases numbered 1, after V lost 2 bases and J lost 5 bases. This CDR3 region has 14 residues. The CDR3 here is CASSLNRGTGELFF. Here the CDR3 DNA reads TGTGCCAGCAGTTTAAACAGGGGGACCGGGGAGCTGTTTTTT.

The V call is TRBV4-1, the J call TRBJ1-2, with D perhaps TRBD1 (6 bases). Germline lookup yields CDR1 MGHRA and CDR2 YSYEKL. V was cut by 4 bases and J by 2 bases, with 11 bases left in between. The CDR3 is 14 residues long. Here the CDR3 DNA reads TGCGCCAGCAGCCCCATGACAGGAAACTATGGCTACACCTTC. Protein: CASSPMTGNYGYTF.

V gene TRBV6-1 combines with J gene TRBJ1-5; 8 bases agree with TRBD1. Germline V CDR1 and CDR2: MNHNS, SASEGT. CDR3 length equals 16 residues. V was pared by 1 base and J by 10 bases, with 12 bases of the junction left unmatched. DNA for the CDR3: TGTGCCAGCAGTGAAGTACAAGGACAGGGTGTACGTCCCCAGCATTTT. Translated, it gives CASSEVQGQGVRPQHF.

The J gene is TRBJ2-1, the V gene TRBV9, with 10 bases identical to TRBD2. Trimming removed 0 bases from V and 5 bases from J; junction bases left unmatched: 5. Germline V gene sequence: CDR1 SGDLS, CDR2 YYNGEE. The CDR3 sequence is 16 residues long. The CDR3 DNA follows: TGTGCCAGCAGCGTAGGTTCGACTAGCGGGCACAATGAGCAGTTCTTC. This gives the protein CASSVGSTSGHNEQFF. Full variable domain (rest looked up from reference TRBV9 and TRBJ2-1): DSGVTQTPKHLITATGQRVTLRCSPRSGDLSVYWYQQSLDQGLQFLIQYYNGEERAKGNILERFSAQQFPDLHSELNLSSLELGDSALYFCASSVGSTSGHNEQFFGPGTRLTVL.

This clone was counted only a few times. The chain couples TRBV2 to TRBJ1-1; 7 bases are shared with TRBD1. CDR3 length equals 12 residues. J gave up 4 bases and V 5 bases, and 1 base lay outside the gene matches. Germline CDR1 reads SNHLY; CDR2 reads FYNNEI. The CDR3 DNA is TGTGCCAGCAGTAGGGGGCCCACTGAAGCTTTCTTT. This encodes CASSRGPTEAFF.

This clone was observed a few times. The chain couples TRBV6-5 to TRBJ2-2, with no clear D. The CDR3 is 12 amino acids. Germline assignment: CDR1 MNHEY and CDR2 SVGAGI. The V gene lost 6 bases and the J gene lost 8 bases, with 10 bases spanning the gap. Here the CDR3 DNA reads TGTGCCAGCAGCCCCCTAAGAGGGGAGCTGTTTTTT. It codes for CASSPLRGELFF.

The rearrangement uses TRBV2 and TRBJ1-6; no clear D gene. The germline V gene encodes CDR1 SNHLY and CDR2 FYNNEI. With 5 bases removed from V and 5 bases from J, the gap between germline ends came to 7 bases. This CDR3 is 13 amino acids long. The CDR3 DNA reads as TGTGCCAGCAGTACGGTTCATAATTCACCCCTCCACTTT. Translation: CASSTVHNSPLHF.

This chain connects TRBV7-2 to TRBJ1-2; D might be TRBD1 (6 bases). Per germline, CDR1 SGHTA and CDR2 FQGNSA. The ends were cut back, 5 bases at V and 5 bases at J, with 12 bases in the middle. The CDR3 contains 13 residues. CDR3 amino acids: CASSPKGGYGYTF. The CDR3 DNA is TGTGCCAGCAGCCCAAAGGGGGGGTATGGCTACACCTTC.

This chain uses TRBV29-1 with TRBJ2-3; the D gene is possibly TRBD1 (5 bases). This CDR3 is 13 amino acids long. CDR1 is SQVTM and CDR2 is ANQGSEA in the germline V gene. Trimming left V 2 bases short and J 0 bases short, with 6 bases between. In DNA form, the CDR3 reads TGCAGCGTTGAACCAGGGAGCACAGATACGCAGTATTTT. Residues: CSVEPGSTDTQYF.

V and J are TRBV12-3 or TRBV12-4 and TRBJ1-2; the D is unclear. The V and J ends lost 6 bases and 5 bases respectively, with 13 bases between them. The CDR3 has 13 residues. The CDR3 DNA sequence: TGTGCCAGCAGCTACCGAGATGAATATGGCTACACCTTC. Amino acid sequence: CASSYRDEYGYTF.

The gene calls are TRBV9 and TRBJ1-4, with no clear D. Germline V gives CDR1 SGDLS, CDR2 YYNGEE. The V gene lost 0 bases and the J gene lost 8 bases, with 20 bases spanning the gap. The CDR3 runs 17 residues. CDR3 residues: CASSVGGNRGGEEKLFF. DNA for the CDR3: TGTGCCAGCAGCGTAGGAGGGAATCGGGGAGGCGAAGAAAAACTGTTTTTT.

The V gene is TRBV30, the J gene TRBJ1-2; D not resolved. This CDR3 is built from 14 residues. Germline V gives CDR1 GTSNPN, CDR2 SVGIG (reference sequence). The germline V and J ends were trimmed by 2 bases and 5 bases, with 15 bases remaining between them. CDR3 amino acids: CAWSPQPTSYGYTF. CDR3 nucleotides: TGTGCCTGGAGTCCCCAACCCACCTCATATGGCTACACCTTC.

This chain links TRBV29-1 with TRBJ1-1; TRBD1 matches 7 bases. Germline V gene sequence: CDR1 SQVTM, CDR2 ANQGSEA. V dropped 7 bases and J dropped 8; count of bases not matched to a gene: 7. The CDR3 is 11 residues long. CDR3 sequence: CSAQGETEAFF. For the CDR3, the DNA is TGCAGCGCCCAGGGGGAAACAGAAGCTTTCTTT.

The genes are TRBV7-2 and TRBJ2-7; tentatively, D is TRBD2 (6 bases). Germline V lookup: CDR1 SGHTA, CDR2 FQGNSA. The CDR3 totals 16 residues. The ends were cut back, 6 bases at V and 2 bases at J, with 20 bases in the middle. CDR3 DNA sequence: TGTGCCAGCAGTATTAAGACGGCGGGGCCTGCCTACGAGCAGTACTTC. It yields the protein CASSIKTAGPAYEQYF.

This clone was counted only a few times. The CDR3 sequence is CAWSVQWVYGYTF. In nucleotides, the CDR3 is TGTGCCTGGAGCGTACAGTGGGTCTATGGCTACACCTTC. The V call is TRBV30, the J call TRBJ1-2; D unclear. Germline V gene sequence: CDR1 GTSNPN, CDR2 SVGIG (reference sequence). CDR3 length: 13 residues. Trimming removed 3 bases from V and 4 bases from J, with 12 bases in between.

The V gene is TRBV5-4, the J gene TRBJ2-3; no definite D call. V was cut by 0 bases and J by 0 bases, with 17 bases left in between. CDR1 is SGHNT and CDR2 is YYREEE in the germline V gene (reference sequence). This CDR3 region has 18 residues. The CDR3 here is CASSLEAGQPPSTDTQYF. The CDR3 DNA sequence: TGTGCCAGCAGCTTGGAGGCCGGTCAGCCCCCTAGCACAGATACGCAGTATTTT. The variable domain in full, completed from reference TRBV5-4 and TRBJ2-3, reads ETGVTQSPTHLIKTRGQQVTLRCSSQSGHNTVSWYQQALGQGPQFIFQYYREEENGRGNFPPRFSGLQFPNYSSELNVNALELDDSALYLCASSLEAGQPPSTDTQYFGPGTRLTVL.

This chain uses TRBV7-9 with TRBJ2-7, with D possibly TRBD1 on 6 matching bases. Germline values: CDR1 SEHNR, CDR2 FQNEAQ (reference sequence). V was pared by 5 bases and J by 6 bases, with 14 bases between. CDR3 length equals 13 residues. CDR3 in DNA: TGTGCCAGCAGCCAAAGGGGGTCCGGCGAGCAGTACTTC. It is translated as CASSQRGSGEQYF.

The CDR3 loop reads CASSLLGTGTEETQYF. The CDR3 nucleotides read TGCGCCAGCAGCTTGCTTGGGACAGGGACGGAAGAGACCCAGTACTTC. V gene TRBV5-1 combines with J gene TRBJ2-5; 9 bases are a match to TRBD1. V lost 1 base and J lost 3; bases outside the gene matches: 7. CDR1 SGHRS and CDR2 YFSETQ come from the germline V gene. The CDR3 is 16 residues long.

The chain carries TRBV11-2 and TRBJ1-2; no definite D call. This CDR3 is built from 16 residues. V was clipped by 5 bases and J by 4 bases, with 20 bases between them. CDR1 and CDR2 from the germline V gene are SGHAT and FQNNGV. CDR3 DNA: TGTGCCAGCAGCCCTCACTGGACGATGACGGGCTATGGCTACACCTTC. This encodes CASSPHWTMTGYGYTF.

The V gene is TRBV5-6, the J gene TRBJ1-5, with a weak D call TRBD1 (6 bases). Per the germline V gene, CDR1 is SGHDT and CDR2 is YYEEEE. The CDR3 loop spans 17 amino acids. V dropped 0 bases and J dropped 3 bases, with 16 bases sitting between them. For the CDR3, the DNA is TGTGCCAGCAGCTTGGCCAGGGGCGGGGGTGTCAATCAGCCCCAGCATTTT. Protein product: CASSLARGGGVNQPQHF.